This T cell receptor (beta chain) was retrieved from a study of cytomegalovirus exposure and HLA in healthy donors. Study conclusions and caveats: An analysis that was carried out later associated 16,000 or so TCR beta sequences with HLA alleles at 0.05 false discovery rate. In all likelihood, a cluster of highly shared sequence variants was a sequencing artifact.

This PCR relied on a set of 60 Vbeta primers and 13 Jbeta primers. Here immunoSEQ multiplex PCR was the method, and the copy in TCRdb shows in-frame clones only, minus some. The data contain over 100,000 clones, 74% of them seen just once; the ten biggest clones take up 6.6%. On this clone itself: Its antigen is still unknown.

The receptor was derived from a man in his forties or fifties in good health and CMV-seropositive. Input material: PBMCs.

The CDR3 region has the DNA TGTGCCAGCAGTTACGAACAAAACAGTGGCTACACCTTC. It codes for CASSYEQNSGYTF. This rearrangement joins TRBV6-5 to TRBJ1-2; no firm D call. V was clipped by 2 bases and J by 7 bases, with 11 bases between them. The germline V gene encodes CDR1 MNHEY and CDR2 SVGAGI. The CDR3 is 13 amino acids.